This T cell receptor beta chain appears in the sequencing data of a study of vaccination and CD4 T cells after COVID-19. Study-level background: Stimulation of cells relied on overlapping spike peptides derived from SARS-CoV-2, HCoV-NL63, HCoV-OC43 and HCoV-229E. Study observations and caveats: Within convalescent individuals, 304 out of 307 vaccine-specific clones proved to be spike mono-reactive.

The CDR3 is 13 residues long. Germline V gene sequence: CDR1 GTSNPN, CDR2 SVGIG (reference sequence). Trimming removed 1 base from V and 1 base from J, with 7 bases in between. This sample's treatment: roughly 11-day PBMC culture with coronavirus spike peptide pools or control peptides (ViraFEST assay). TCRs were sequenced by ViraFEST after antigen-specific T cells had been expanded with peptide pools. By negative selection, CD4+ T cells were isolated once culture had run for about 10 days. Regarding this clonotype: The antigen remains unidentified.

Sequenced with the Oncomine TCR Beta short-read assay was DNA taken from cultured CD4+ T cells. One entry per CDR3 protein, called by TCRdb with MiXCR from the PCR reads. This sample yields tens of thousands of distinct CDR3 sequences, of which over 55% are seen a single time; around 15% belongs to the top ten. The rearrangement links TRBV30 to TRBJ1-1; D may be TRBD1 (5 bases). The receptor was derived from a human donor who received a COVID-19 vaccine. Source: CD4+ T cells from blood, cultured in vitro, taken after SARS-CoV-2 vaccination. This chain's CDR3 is CAWSGGGNTEAFF. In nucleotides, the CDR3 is TGTGCCTGGAGTGGGGGGGGGAACACTGAAGCTTTCTTT.